Each of the 16 T cell receptor beta chains below was sequenced from the same sample in a study of identical twins. TCRdb processed the 5' RACE reads anew with MiXCR; each CDR3 protein has one entry. The sample contains around 490,000 distinct CDR3 sequences, around 24% of which appear only once. The data also belong to a second study, concerning yellow fever vaccine responses in identical twins.

The sample comprised CD4+ T cells sorted from blood. The source of these receptors is a woman aged 18 to 35 in good health.

The chain is built from TRBV7-2 and TRBJ2-1; unclear D gene. Looked up from germline, CDR1 is SGHTA and CDR2 is FQGNSA. Deletions cut 1 base from V and 8 bases from J, with 12 bases between. The CDR3 is 14 amino acids. CDR3 in amino acids: CASSLGAKPYEQFF. The CDR3 DNA reads TGTGCCAGCAGCTTAGGAGCAAAGCCGTATGAGCAGTTCTTC.

The chain has TRBV20-1 and TRBJ1-1; 7 bases map to TRBD1. This CDR3 has 14 residues. Germline CDR1 and CDR2: DFQATT and SNEGSKA (reference sequence). V shed 1 base, J shed 4 bases, and the junction held 6 bases outside the gene matches. The DNA of the CDR3 is TGCAGTGCTAGAGTCCTGACAGGGTTCACTGAAGCTTTCTTT. Translated, it gives CSARVLTGFTEAFF.

The rearrangement joins TRBV5-5 to TRBJ2-5; a possible D gene is TRBD2 (5 bases). In germline, CDR1 is SGHKS, CDR2 YYEKEE (reference sequence). Deletions cut 1 base from V and 0 bases from J, with 7 bases between. The CDR3 runs 14 residues. The CDR3 reads CASSLWTHQETQYF. The CDR3, as DNA: TGTGCCAGCAGCTTGTGGACTCACCAAGAGACCCAGTACTTC.

The J gene is TRBJ1-5, the V gene TRBV20-1, with D possibly matching TRBD1 (5 bases). The V and J ends lost 6 bases and 0 bases respectively, with 15 bases between them. Germline V lookup: CDR1 DFQATT, CDR2 SNEGSKA (reference sequence). The CDR3 contains 15 residues. Written as DNA, the CDR3 is TGCAGTGCAAGCGGGGCGGCGTATAGCAATCAGCCCCAGCATTTT. The encoded protein is CSASGAAYSNQPQHF.

This clonotype was observed a few times. This chain links TRBV5-1 with TRBJ1-2, with 8 bases aligning to TRBD1. Germline loops: CDR1 SGHRS, CDR2 YFSETQ. The trim removed 4 bases at V and 0 bases at J, leaving 5 bases unmatched. The CDR3 spans 15 residues. The CDR3 DNA sequence: TGCGCCAGCAGCATGGGACAGGCAGCTAACTATGGCTACACCTTC. This translates into CASSMGQAANYGYTF.

The rearrangement joins TRBV29-1 to TRBJ2-5; 9 bases agree with TRBD2. Per the germline V gene, CDR1 is SQVTM and CDR2 is ANQGSEA. V shed 4 bases, J shed 0 bases, and the junction held 12 bases outside the gene matches. The CDR3 runs 17 residues. Written as DNA, the CDR3 is TGCAGCGTTGGTAGCGGGGGTCCCTCAATGTACCAAGAGACCCAGTACTTC. This gives the protein CSVGSGGPSMYQETQYF.

The rearrangement uses TRBV20-1 and TRBJ2-3, with 7 bases matching TRBD2. CDR1 DFQATT and CDR2 SNEGSKA come from the germline V gene (reference sequence). The ends lost 3 bases at V and 6 bases at J; junction bases unmatched: 3. The CDR3 covers 12 residues. The CDR3 spells CSASGRYDTQYF. The CDR3 DNA follows: TGCAGTGCTAGCGGGAGGTATGATACGCAGTATTTT.

J is TRBJ1-1 and V is TRBV7-9, with 7 bases identical to TRBD1. J gave up 11 bases and V 5 bases, and 8 bases lay outside the gene matches. CDR1 and CDR2 (germline): SEHNR, FQNEAQ (reference sequence). The CDR3 loop spans 12 amino acids. CDR3: CASSRQGVEAFF. As DNA, the CDR3 is TGTGCCAGCAGCCGACAGGGTGTAGAGGCTTTCTTT.

A single count supports this clonotype. The gene calls are TRBV27 and TRBJ1-1, with D possibly being TRBD1 (5 bases). The germline gives CDR1 MNHEY, CDR2 SMNVEV (reference sequence). V dropped 4 bases and J dropped 4 bases, with 19 bases sitting between them. The CDR3 loop spans 16 amino acids. The CDR3 DNA is TGTGCCAGCAGTTCCGGGACCGGGATTGGGAGCACTGAAGCTTTCTTT. Protein product: CASSSGTGIGSTEAFF.

This clonotype was observed a handful of times. The rearrangement joins TRBV7-9 to TRBJ1-2, with D uncertain. The CDR3 contains 12 residues. Trimming stripped 3 bases from V and 7 bases from J, with 9 bases between. CDR1 is SEHNR, CDR2 FQNEAQ, per germline (reference sequence). The CDR3 is CASSFDLGGYTF. DNA for the CDR3: TGTGCCAGCAGCTTCGATCTGGGTGGCTACACCTTC. Together with reference TRBV7-9 and TRBJ1-2, the CDR3 gives the full variable domain: DTGVSQNPRHKITKRGQNVTFRCDPISEHNRLYWYRQTLGQGPEFLTYFQNEAQLEKSRLLSDRFSAERPKGSFSTLEIQRTEQGDSAMYLCASSFDLGGYTFGSGTRLTVV.

This clonotype was counted between two and nine times. The chain has TRBV27 and TRBJ2-7; 11 nucleotides agree with TRBD2. Looked up from germline, CDR1 is MNHEY and CDR2 is SMNVEV (reference sequence). The V and J ends lost 6 bases and 1 base, in that order; junction bases with no gene match: 8. This CDR3 spans 16 amino acids. In nucleotides, the CDR3 is TGTGCCAGCAGGCGACTAGCGGGGAACCCTTCCTACGAGCAGTACTTC. Translating it yields CASRRLAGNPSYEQYF.

J is TRBJ2-7 and V is TRBV20-1, with 10 bases identical to TRBD2. CDR1 DFQATT and CDR2 SNEGSKA come from the germline V gene (reference sequence). The CDR3 contains 15 residues. Losses at the gene ends were 6 bases for V and 2 bases for J; bases not matched to a gene: 10. CDR3 nucleotides: TGCAGTGCCCCCGAGGTAGCGGGGGGCCCCTACGAGCAGTACTTC. As protein: CSAPEVAGGPYEQYF.

J is TRBJ2-1 and V is TRBV3-1, with D perhaps matching TRBD2 (6 bases). The CDR3 spans 14 residues. The V gene's germline CDR1 is LGHDT and CDR2 YNNKEL (reference sequence). Trimming pared 2 bases from V and 7 bases from J, leaving 12 bases between. CDR3 protein: CASSQIGGANEQFF. In DNA, the CDR3 is TGTGCCAGCAGCCAAATTGGAGGGGCGAATGAGCAGTTCTTC.

The chain has TRBV11-1 and TRBJ2-7; 10 positions match TRBD1. Germline assignment: CDR1 SGHAT and CDR2 FQDESV (reference sequence). After removal of 4 bases from V and 1 base from J, the junction contained 4 bases not matched to a gene. This CDR3 spans 15 amino acids. In DNA, the CDR3 is TGTGCCAGCAGCTACGACAGGGGGCAATCCTACGAGCAGTACTTC. Amino acid sequence: CASSYDRGQSYEQYF.

The genes are TRBV7-9 and TRBJ2-5; D not certain. This CDR3 is built from 13 residues. Germline V gene sequence: CDR1 SEHNR, CDR2 FQNEAQ (reference sequence). V was clipped by 5 bases and J by 1 base, with 8 bases between them. Written as DNA, the CDR3 is TGTGCCAGCAGCCCCACGGTCCAAGAGACCCAGTACTTC. As protein: CASSPTVQETQYF.

This clonotype was detected a few times. The chain combines TRBV11-2 with TRBJ2-7; D gene ambiguous. The CDR3 length is 12 residues. Germline V lookup: CDR1 SGHAT, CDR2 FQNNGV. V was pared by 2 bases and J by 5 bases, with 7 bases between. In nucleotides, the CDR3 is TGTGCCAGCAGCTTAAATCGGGACGAGCAGTACGTC. This sequence encodes CASSLNRDEQYV.